The 2 T cell receptor beta chains presented below share a single source sample, sequenced in a study of T cell responses to AZD1222 COVID-19 vaccine. Clones were sequenced by immunoSEQ multiplex PCR, and TCRdb holds only the in-frame ones, with some missing. The table includes about 130,000 clones, about 90% detected once. Sequencing was performed on peripheral blood, taken on day 0 of MenACWY control vaccination. These receptors all stem from an adult in good health.

The chain is built from TRBV6-2 or TRBV6-3 and TRBJ1-1; a possible D gene is TRBD1 (6 bases). Germline CDR1 is MNHEY and CDR2 is SVGEGT. CDR3 size: 16 residues. V lost 3 bases and J 3 bases, leaving 17 bases between the germline ends. The CDR3 nucleotides are TGTGCCAGCAGTTATCGCCGCAGGGGTGGGGACACTGAAGCTTTCTTT. The encoded protein is CASSYRRRGGDTEAFF.

J is TRBJ1-5 and V is TRBV28, with D tentatively TRBD1 (6 bases). Germline V gene lookup returns CDR1 MDHEN and CDR2 SYDVKM. This CDR3 spans 15 amino acids. The V and J ends lost 3 bases and 2 bases respectively, with 11 bases between them. In DNA form, the CDR3 reads TGTGCCAGCAGTTTTAGGGGGGCTGGCAATCAGCCCCAGCATTTT. This translates into CASSFRGAGNQPQHF.